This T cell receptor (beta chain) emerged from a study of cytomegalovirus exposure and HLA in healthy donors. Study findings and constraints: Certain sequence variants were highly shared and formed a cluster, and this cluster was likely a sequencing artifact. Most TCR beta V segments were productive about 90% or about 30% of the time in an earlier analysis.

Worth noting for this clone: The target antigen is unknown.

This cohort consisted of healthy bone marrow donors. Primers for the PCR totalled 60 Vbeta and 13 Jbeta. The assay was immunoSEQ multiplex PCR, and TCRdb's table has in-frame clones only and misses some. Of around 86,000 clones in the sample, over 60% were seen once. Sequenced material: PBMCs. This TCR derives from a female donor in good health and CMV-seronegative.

The CDR3 DNA reads TGTGCCAGCAGTTTGAGGACGGGGGGGGACACTGAAGCTTTCTTT. Protein product: CASSLRTGGDTEAFF. The chain is built from TRBV6-1 and TRBJ1-1, with D tentatively TRBD1 (5 bases). Germline assignment: CDR1 MNHNS and CDR2 SASEGT. V lost 5 bases to trimming and J lost 3 bases, with 16 bases between them. This CDR3 is 15 amino acids long.